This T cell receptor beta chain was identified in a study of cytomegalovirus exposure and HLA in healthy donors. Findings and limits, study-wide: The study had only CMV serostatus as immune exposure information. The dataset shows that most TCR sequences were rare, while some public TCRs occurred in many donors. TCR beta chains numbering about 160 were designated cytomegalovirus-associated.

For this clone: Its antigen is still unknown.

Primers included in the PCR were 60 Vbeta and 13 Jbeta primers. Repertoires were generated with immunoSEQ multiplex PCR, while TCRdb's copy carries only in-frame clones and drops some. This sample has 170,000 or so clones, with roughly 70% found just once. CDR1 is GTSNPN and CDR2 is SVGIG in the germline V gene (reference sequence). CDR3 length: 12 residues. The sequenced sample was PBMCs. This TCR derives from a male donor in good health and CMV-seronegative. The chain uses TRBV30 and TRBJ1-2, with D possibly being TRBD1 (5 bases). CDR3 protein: CARGGSKYGYTF. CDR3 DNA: TGTGCGCGGGGCGGGTCGAAATATGGCTACACCTTC.